One and the same sample provided the 14 T cell receptor beta chains below, sequenced in a study of identical twins. Each CDR3 protein is one row after TCRdb ran MiXCR on the 5' RACE reads. This sample has 410,000 or so distinct CDR3 sequences; less than 20% occur once, and the top ten carry less than 15%. Sequenced sample: naive T cells sorted from blood. The receptors here all came from a man in his forties or fifties in good health.

This clonotype was recorded only once. CDR3 sequence: CASSLGDGIKRGGNTIYF. The CDR3 coding sequence is TGCGCCAGCAGCTTGGGCGACGGGATCAAGCGAGGAGGAAACACCATATATTTT. The rearrangement joins TRBV5-1 to TRBJ1-3; no clear D gene. CDR3 length equals 18 residues. V was clipped by 0 bases and J by 4 bases, with 20 bases between them. Germline CDR1 reads SGHRS; CDR2 reads YFSETQ.

The J gene is TRBJ2-3, the V gene TRBV20-1; D might be TRBD1 (5 bases). The CDR3 sequence is 16 residues long. The germline V and J ends were trimmed by 2 bases and 3 bases, with 18 bases remaining between them. Germline V lookup: CDR1 DFQATT, CDR2 SNEGSKA (reference sequence). This CDR3 reads CSARLRSAGWTDTQYF. As DNA, the CDR3 is TGCAGTGCTAGATTGAGATCGGCAGGGTGGACAGATACGCAGTATTTT.

In its sample, this clonotype was seen many times. The rearrangement uses TRBV12-3 or TRBV12-4 and TRBJ1-1; TRBD1 might be the D (5 bases). CDR3 length: 17 amino acids. Trimming took off 3 bases at V and 0 bases at J, with 17 bases between the two ends. CDR3 amino acids: CASSFSIILTVNTEAFF. The CDR3 DNA sequence: TGTGCCAGCAGTTTCTCTATCATCTTGACAGTGAACACTGAAGCTTTCTTT.

V usage is TRBV20-1 and J usage is TRBJ2-7; D may be TRBD1 or TRBD2 (5 bases each). The CDR3 totals 15 residues. Trimming removed 4 bases at V and 2 bases at J, with 18 bases between. Germline CDR1 DFQATT, CDR2 SNEGSKA (reference sequence). The DNA for the CDR3 is TGCAGTGCTACAAACCCGGTGGGGGTTCCCTACGAGCAGTACTTC. Its translation is CSATNPVGVPYEQYF.

This clonotype was picked up a small number of times. V and J are TRBV7-9 and TRBJ2-7, with D possibly being TRBD1 (7 bases). CDR3 length equals 15 residues. Trimming removed 4 bases at V and 3 bases at J, with 16 bases between. Germline loops: CDR1 SEHNR, CDR2 FQNEAQ (reference sequence). CDR3 sequence: CASSSSGGGRYEQYF. The CDR3 DNA is TGTGCCAGCAGCTCTTCCGGAGGGGGCCGCTACGAGCAGTACTTC.

This clonotype was recorded at least ten times. The rearrangement joins TRBV7-2 to TRBJ2-2, with D unclear. CDR3 length: 12 residues. CDR1 and CDR2 (germline): SGHTA, FQGNSA. V was clipped by 5 bases and J by 7 bases, with 8 bases between them. In DNA, the CDR3 is TGTGCCAGCAGCGTCGCCAACGGGGAGCTGTTTTTT. This translates into CASSVANGELFF.

The chain links TRBV5-1 to TRBJ2-6, with D hard to call. Germline lookup yields CDR1 SGHRS and CDR2 YFSETQ. The CDR3 is 17 amino acids. The V gene lost 3 bases and the J gene lost 0 bases, with 13 bases spanning the gap. The CDR3 is CASSSGRRNSGANVLTF. The CDR3 nucleotides are TGCGCCAGCAGCTCTGGACGCAGGAACTCTGGGGCCAACGTCCTGACTTTC.

This clonotype was counted between two and nine times. A read error may explain this, as a much larger clone is one base away. The V and J genes are TRBV10-3 and TRBJ2-7, with D perhaps TRBD1 (5 bases). V was clipped by 4 bases and J by 3 bases, with 7 bases between them. The CDR3 sequence is 12 residues long. CDR1 and CDR2 (germline): ENHRY, SYGVKD. Here the CDR3 reads CAISVDSYEQYF. The CDR3 region has the DNA TGTGCCATCAGTGTAGACAGCTACGAGCAGTACTTC.

This clonotype occurred a few times. The chain uses TRBV20-1 and TRBJ2-1; 7 nucleotides line up with TRBD2. From germline, CDR1 is DFQATT and CDR2 SNEGSKA (reference sequence). The CDR3 runs 18 residues. The ends lost 3 bases at V and 6 bases at J; junction bases unmatched: 20. CDR3 coding DNA: TGCAGTGCTAGCGTAGCGGGCGCAATTCGAGGGCGGGTCAATGAGCAGTTCTTC. Its translation is CSASVAGAIRGRVNEQFF.

This clonotype was detected many times. This rearrangement joins TRBV2 to TRBJ2-4; 7 positions match TRBD1. V lost 3 bases to trimming and J lost 2 bases; unmatched junction nucleotides: 1. Germline CDR1 and CDR2: SNHLY and FYNNEI. The CDR3 runs 14 residues. In DNA, the CDR3 is TGTGCCAGCAGTGAGACAGGGACCAAAAACATTCAGTACTTC. Its protein is CASSETGTKNIQYF.

This clonotype has a count of ten or more. The V and J genes are TRBV20-1 and TRBJ2-3; 12 bases are shared with TRBD1. Trimming cost V 6 bases and J 6 bases; bases outside gene matches: 4. This CDR3 is 13 amino acids long. The germline V gene encodes CDR1 DFQATT and CDR2 SNEGSKA (reference sequence). The chain's CDR3 is CSAGQGAIDTQYF. The CDR3 DNA sequence: TGCAGTGCGGGACAGGGGGCGATCGATACGCAGTATTTT.

V gene TRBV29-1 combines with J gene TRBJ1-1; no clear D gene. This CDR3 is 13 amino acids long. The germline V and J ends were trimmed by 6 bases and 4 bases, with 15 bases remaining between them. Looked up from germline, CDR1 is SQVTM and CDR2 is ANQGSEA. For the CDR3, the DNA is TGCAGCGTACGGACGGTGGAAGGCACTGAAGCTTTCTTT. Its protein is CSVRTVEGTEAFF.

The chain carries TRBV6-4 and TRBJ2-1, with D possibly being TRBD2 (6 bases). The CDR3 runs to 15 residues. From germline, CDR1 is MRHNA and CDR2 SNTAGT. The V end was cut by 3 bases, the J end by 5 bases, with 14 bases between. This CDR3 is CASSEIGWGDNEQFF. CDR3 coding DNA: TGTGCCAGCAGTGAAATTGGCTGGGGGGACAATGAGCAGTTCTTC.

Only a few counts were recorded for this clonotype. The CDR3 region has the DNA TGCGCCAGCAGCTTGGGACCGGCTAGGGACTTCACCTACGAGCAGTACTTC. It translates to CASSLGPARDFTYEQYF. V and J are TRBV5-1 and TRBJ2-7, with D possibly TRBD2 on 6 matching bases. V was shortened by 0 bases and J by 2 bases, with 18 bases between the two germline ends. The CDR3 has 17 amino acids. The V gene's germline CDR1 is SGHRS and CDR2 YFSETQ.